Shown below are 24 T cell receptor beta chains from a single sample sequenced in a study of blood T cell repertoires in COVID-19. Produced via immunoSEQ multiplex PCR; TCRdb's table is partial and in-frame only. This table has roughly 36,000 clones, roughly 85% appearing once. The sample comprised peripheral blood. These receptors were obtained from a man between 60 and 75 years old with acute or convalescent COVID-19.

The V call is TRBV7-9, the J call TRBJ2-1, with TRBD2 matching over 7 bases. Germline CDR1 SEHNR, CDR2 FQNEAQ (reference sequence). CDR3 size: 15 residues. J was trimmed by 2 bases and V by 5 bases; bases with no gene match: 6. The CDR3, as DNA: TGTGCCAGCAGCGCAGCGGGGTACCCCTACAATGAGCAGTTCTTC. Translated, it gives CASSAAGYPYNEQFF.

The CDR3: CASSSMGQGMNTQYF. The CDR3 DNA follows: TGTGCCAGCAGTTCCATGGGACAGGGGATGAATACGCAGTATTTT. V is TRBV2 and J is TRBJ2-3, with 10 positions matching TRBD1. The CDR3 is made up of 15 amino acids. V was pared by 5 bases and J by 7 bases, with 9 bases of the junction left unmatched. Germline loops: CDR1 SNHLY, CDR2 FYNNEI.

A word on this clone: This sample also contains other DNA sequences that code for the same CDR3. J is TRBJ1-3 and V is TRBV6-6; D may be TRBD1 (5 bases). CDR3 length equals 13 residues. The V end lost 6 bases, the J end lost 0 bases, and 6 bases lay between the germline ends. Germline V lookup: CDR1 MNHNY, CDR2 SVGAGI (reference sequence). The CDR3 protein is CASRDSSGNTIYF. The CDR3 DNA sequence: TGTGCCAGCAGAGACAGCTCTGGAAACACCATATATTTT.

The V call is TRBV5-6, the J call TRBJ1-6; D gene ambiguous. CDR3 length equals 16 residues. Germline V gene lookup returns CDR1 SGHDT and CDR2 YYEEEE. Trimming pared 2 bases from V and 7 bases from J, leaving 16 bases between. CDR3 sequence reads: CASSLSGGPGNSPLHF. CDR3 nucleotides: TGTGCCAGCAGCTTATCGGGAGGCCCGGGGAATTCACCCCTCCACTTT.

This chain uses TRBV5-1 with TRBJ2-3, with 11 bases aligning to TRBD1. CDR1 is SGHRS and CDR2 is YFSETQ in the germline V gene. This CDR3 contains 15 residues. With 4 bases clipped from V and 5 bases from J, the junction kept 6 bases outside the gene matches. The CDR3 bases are TGCGCCAGCAGCGGCCCGGGACAGGGGGTAGATACGCAGTATTTT. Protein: CASSGPGQGVDTQYF.

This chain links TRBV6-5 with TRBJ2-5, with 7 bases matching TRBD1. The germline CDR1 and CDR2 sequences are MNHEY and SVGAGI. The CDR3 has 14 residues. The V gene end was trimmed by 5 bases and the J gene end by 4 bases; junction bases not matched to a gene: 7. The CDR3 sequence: CASSTLTGRETQYF. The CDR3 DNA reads TGTGCCAGCAGTACTCTGACAGGGCGAGAGACCCAGTACTTC.

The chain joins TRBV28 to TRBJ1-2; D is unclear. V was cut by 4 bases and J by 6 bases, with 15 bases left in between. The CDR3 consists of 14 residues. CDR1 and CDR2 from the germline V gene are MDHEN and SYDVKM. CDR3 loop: CASSSPTTWDGYTF. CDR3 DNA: TGTGCCAGCAGTTCCCCGACAACCTGGGATGGCTACACCTTC.

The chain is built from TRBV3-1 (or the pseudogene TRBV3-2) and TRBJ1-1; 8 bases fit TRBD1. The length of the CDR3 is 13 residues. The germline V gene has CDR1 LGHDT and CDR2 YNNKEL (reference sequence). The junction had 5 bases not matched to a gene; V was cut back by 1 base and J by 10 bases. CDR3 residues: CASSQGQGIGAFF. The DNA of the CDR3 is TGTGCCAGCAGCCAAGGACAGGGGATAGGAGCTTTCTTT.

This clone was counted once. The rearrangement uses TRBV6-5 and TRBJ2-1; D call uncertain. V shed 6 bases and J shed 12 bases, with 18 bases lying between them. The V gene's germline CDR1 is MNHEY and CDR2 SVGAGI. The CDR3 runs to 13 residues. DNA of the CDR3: TGTGCCAGCAGCCCCCAACGGGTTCTTGGGCAGTTCTTC. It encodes CASSPQRVLGQFF.

The CDR3 protein is CSVEDLGGNTIYF. CDR3 nucleotide sequence: TGCAGCGTTGAAGATCTCGGGGGAAACACCATATATTTT. The chain has TRBV29-1 and TRBJ1-3; D call uncertain. Germline V gene data show CDR1 as SQVTM and CDR2 as ANQGSEA. This CDR3 is built from 13 residues. Trimming took 0 bases from V and 4 from J, leaving 7 bases between them. The full variable domain, in which reference TRBV29-1 and TRBJ1-3 provide the parts outside the CDR3, is SAVISQKPSRDICQRGTSLTIQCQVDSQVTMMFWYRQQPGQSLTLIATANQGSEATYESGFVIDKFPISRPNLTFSTLTVSNMSPEDSSIYLCSVEDLGGNTIYFGEGSWLTVV.

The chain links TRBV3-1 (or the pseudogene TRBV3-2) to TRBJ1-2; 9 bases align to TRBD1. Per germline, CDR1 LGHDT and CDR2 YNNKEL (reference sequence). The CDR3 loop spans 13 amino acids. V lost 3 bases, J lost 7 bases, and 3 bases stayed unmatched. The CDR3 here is CASSQGQGVGYTF. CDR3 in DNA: TGTGCCAGCAGCCAGGGACAGGGAGTTGGCTACACCTTC.

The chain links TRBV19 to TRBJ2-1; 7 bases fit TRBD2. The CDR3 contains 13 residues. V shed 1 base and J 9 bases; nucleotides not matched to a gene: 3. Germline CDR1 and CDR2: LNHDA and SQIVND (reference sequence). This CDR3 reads CASSIAGEGEQFF. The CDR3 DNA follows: TGTGCCAGTAGTATAGCCGGGGAGGGTGAGCAGTTCTTC.

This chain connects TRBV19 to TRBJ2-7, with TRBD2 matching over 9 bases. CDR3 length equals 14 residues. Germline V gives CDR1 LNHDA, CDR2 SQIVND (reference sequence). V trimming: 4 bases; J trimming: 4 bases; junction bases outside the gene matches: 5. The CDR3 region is CASSTRTSAYEQYF. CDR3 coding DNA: TGTGCCAGTAGTACCCGGACTAGCGCTTACGAGCAGTACTTC.

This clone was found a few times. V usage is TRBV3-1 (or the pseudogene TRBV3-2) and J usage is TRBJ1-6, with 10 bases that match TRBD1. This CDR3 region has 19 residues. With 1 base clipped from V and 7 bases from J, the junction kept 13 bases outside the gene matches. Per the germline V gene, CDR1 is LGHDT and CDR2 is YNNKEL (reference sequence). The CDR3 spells CASSQVYSTGGLQNSPLHF. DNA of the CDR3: TGTGCCAGCAGCCAAGTTTATTCGACAGGGGGCCTCCAGAATTCACCCCTCCACTTT.

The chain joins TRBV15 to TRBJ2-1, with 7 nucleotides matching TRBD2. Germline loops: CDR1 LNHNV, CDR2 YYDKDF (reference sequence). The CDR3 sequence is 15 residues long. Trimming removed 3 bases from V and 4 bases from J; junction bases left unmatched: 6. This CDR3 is CATSSRAGSYNEQFF. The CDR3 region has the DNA TGTGCCACCAGCAGTAGAGCGGGGAGTTACAATGAGCAGTTCTTC.

CDR3 sequence (DNA): TGTGCCAGCTCACCTCCCTCAGGCACCTACGAGCAGTACTTC. Its protein is CASSPPSGTYEQYF. The J gene is TRBJ2-7, the V gene TRBV18; D is unresolved. V was trimmed by 3 bases and J by 2 bases, leaving 11 bases between them. Per germline, CDR1 KGHSH and CDR2 LQKENI. The CDR3 is made up of 14 amino acids.

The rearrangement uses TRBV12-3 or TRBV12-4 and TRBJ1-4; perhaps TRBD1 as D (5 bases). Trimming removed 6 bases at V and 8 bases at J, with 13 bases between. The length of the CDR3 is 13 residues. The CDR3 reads CASSHGQNEKLFF. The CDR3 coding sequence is TGTGCCAGCAGCCACGGACAAAACGAAAAACTGTTTTTT.

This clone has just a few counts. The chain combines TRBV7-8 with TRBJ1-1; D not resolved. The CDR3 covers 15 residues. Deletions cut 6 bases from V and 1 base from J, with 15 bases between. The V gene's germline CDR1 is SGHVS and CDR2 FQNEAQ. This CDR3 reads CASSINSRENTEAFF. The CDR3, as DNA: TGTGCCAGCAGTATAAACTCCCGGGAGAACACTGAAGCTTTCTTT.

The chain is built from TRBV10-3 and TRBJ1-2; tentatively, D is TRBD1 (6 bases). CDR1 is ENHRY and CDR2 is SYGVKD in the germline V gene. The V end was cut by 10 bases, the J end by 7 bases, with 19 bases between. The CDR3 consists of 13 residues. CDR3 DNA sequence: TGTGCCAACAGGGACTCGAATCCGAGTGGCTACACCTTC. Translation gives CANRDSNPSGYTF.

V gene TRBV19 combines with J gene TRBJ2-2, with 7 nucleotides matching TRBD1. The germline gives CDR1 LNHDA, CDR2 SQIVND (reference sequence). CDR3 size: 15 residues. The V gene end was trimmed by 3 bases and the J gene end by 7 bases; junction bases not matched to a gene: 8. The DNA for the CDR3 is TGTGCCAGTAGTATTGTTACAGGGGCCGGCGGGGAGCTGTTTTTT. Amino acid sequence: CASSIVTGAGGELFF.

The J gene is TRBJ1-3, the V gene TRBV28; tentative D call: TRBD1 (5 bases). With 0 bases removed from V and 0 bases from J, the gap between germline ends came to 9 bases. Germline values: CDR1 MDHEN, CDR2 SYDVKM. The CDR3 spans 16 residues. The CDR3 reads CASSLWGPSSGNTIYF. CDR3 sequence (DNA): TGTGCCAGCAGTTTATGGGGGCCGAGCTCTGGAAACACCATATATTTT.

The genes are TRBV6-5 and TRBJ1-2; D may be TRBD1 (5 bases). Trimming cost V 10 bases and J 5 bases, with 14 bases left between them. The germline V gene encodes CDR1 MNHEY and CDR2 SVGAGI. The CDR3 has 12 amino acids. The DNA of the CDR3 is TGTGCCACCTCACAGGCCGCTTATGGCTACACCTTC. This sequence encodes CATSQAAYGYTF.

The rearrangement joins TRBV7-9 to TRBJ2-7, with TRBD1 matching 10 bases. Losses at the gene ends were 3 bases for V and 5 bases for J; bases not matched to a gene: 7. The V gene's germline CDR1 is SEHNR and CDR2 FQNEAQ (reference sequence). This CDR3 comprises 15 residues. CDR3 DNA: TGTGCCAGCAGCTTTAGTGGGACAGGGGTCAACGAGCAGTACTTC. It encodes CASSFSGTGVNEQYF.

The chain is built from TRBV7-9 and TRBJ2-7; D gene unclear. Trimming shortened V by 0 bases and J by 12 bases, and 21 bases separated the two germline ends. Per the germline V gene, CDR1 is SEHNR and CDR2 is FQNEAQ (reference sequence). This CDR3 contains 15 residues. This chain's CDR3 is CASSLATPSASRMYF. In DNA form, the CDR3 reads TGTGCCAGCAGCTTAGCGACTCCTTCGGCCTCTAGAATGTACTTC.